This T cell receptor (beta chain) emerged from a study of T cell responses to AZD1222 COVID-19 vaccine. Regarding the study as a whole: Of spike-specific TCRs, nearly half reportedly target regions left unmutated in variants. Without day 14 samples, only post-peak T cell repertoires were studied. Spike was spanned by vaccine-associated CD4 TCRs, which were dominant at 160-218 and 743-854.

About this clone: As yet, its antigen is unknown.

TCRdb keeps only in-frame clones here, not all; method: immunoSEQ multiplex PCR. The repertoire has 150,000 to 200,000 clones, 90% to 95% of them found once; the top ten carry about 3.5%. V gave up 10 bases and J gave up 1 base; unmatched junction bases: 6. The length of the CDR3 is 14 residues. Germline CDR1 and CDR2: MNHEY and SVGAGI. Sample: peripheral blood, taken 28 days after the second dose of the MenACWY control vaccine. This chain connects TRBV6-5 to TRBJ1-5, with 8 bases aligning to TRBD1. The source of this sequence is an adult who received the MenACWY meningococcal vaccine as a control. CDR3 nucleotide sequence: TGTGCCACCCTTCAGGGGGCCAGCAATCAGCCCCAGCATTTT. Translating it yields CATLQGASNQPQHF.